Below are 30 T cell receptor beta chains sequenced from a single sample in a study of T cell responses to AZD1222 COVID-19 vaccine (dated by TCRdb to about 2021). The library relied on the immunoSEQ multiplex PCR assay. TCRdb obtained this table from immuneACCESS and retained in-frame rearrangements with V and J assigned. These tables miss some clones; where compared with another copy, unresolved V genes account for less than half of the shortfall, and the remainder is unexplained. The sample contains over 120,000 clones, about 86% of them found a single time. The ten top clones hold less than 6% of the sample. The sample's time point, from its label and the paper: about 28 days (+/-7) after the second vaccine dose. This sample comprised peripheral blood, obtained 28 days after the second AZD1222 dose. The source is an adult who received the AZD1222 COVID-19 vaccine.

This clone was counted once. The V gene is TRBV4-2, the J gene TRBJ2-1, with 8 bases fitting TRBD2. Germline V lookup: CDR1 LGHNA, CDR2 YNFKEQ. The CDR3 has 15 residues. The J segment lost 9 bases and the V segment lost 4 bases, leaving 11 bases of the junction unmatched. The CDR3 DNA sequence: TGTGCCAGCAGCCCCCCCGGGACTAGAGGTAGTGAGCAGTTCTTC. Amino acids: CASSPPGTRGSEQFF.

The rearrangement joins TRBV5-1 to TRBJ2-3; the D gene is possibly TRBD1 (6 bases). V was clipped by 0 bases and J by 2 bases, with 10 bases between them. CDR3 length: 15 residues. The germline V gene has CDR1 SGHRS and CDR2 YFSETQ. CDR3 amino acids: CASSLADRNTDTQYF. CDR3 nucleotide sequence: TGCGCCAGCAGCTTGGCCGACAGGAACACAGATACGCAGTATTTT.

V and J are TRBV5-1 and TRBJ1-2, with TRBD1 matching over 7 bases. The CDR3 loop spans 15 amino acids. Germline CDR1 is SGHRS and CDR2 is YFSETQ. The V and J ends lost 4 bases and 7 bases, in that order; junction bases with no gene match: 13. DNA for the CDR3: TGCGCCAGCAGCGGGGAGGGGGCGCTGGGTCCTGGCTACACCTTC. Translating gives CASSGEGALGPGYTF. The whole variable domain, filled in from reference TRBV5-1 and TRBJ1-2, reads KAGVTQTPRYLIKTRGQQVTLSCSPISGHRSVSWYQQTPGQGLQFLFEYFSETQRNKGNFPGRFSGRQFSNSRSEMNVSTLELGDSALYLCASSGEGALGPGYTFGSGTRLTVV.

This clone came up a few times. The chain has TRBV6-5 and TRBJ1-1; D is unresolved. The V end lost 10 bases, the J end lost 1 base, and 7 bases lay between the germline ends. The CDR3 runs to 11 residues. CDR1 and CDR2 from the germline V gene are MNHEY and SVGAGI. CDR3 sequence (DNA): TGTGCCAACCCAGGGAACACTGAAGCTTTCTTT. Translated: CANPGNTEAFF.

The gene calls are TRBV6-5 and TRBJ2-1; tentative D call: TRBD2 (7 bases). The length of the CDR3 is 16 residues. Trimming shortened V by 4 bases and J by 4 bases, and 17 bases separated the two germline ends. CDR1 is MNHEY, CDR2 SVGAGI, per germline. As DNA, the CDR3 is TGTGCCAGCAGTTCCACCTGGGGGGGCGGTTACAATGAGCAGTTCTTC. Amino acids: CASSSTWGGGYNEQFF.

This chain uses TRBV2 with TRBJ1-4; maybe TRBD1 (5 bases). V lost 5 bases and J lost 8, with 18 bases in between. The germline V gene encodes CDR1 SNHLY and CDR2 FYNNEI. The CDR3 spans 15 residues. CDR3 residues: CASSQETVLGEKLFF. The DNA of the CDR3 is TGTGCCAGCAGTCAAGAGACAGTCCTGGGGGAAAAACTGTTTTTT.

The chain joins TRBV5-1 to TRBJ2-5, with 7 bases that match TRBD2. Germline values: CDR1 SGHRS, CDR2 YFSETQ. Trimming removed 2 bases from V and 3 bases from J; junction bases left unmatched: 13. The CDR3 has 17 residues. CDR3 in DNA: TGCGCCAGCAGCTTAGCGACTCCCAGCGGGGTCAAAGAGACCCAGTACTTC. Encoded protein: CASSLATPSGVKETQYF.

J is TRBJ2-3 and V is TRBV5-1; 10 nucleotides agree with TRBD2. The CDR3 has 15 residues. The trim removed 0 bases at V and 5 bases at J, leaving 3 bases unmatched. The germline V gene has CDR1 SGHRS and CDR2 YFSETQ. The CDR3: CASSLVGTSEDTQYF. Written as DNA, the CDR3 is TGCGCCAGCAGCTTGGTGGGGACTAGCGAAGATACGCAGTATTTT.

The V call is TRBV5-1, the J call TRBJ2-3; 7 bases fit TRBD2. Trimming cost V 0 bases and J 2 bases; bases outside gene matches: 6. Germline-derived CDR1 and CDR2 are SGHRS and YFSETQ. This CDR3 contains 16 residues. CDR3 DNA sequence: TGCGCCAGCAGCTTGGCCTCCGGGGGGATCACAGATACGCAGTATTTT. Protein: CASSLASGGITDTQYF.

The chain links TRBV24-1 to TRBJ1-1; no reliable D call. CDR3 size: 11 residues. Germline V gives CDR1 KGHDR, CDR2 SFDVKD. Between the trimmed V and J ends, which lost 5 bases and 7 bases, there was a span of 7 bases. As DNA, the CDR3 is TGTGCCACCAGTGGCGGCTATGAAGCTTTCTTT. It yields the protein CATSGGYEAFF.

The J gene is TRBJ2-1, the V gene TRBV9; D is ambiguous. Germline V gene data show CDR1 as SGDLS and CDR2 as YYNGEE. V shed 0 bases and J shed 9 bases, with 16 bases lying between them. The CDR3 is made up of 15 amino acids. This CDR3 reads CASSVVILSDGEQFF. The CDR3 nucleotides are TGTGCCAGCAGCGTAGTTATTCTGAGCGACGGTGAGCAGTTCTTC.

CDR3 loop: CASSGTGPGYTF. For the CDR3, the DNA is TGTGCCAGCAGTGGGACAGGACCCGGCTACACCTTC. The gene calls are TRBV25-1 and TRBJ1-2, with 7 bases matching TRBD1. Trimming removed 4 bases from V and 8 bases from J; junction bases left unmatched: 4. This CDR3 region has 12 residues. CDR1 and CDR2 (germline): MGHDK, SYGVNS.

The J gene is TRBJ2-2, the V gene TRBV15; perhaps D is TRBD1 or TRBD2 (5 bases each). Germline V lookup: CDR1 LNHNV, CDR2 YYDKDF (reference sequence). V lost 3 bases to trimming and J lost 4 bases, with 6 bases between them. This CDR3 is 13 amino acids long. CDR3 bases: TGTGCCACCAGCAGGGGGGTCACCGGGGAGCTGTTTTTT. Amino acid sequence: CATSRGVTGELFF. The variable domain in full, with the rest retrieved from reference TRBV15 and TRBJ2-2, is DAMVIQNPRYQVTQFGKPVTLSCSQTLNHNVMYWYQQKSSQAPKLLFHYYDKDFNNEADTPDNFQSRRPNTSFCFLDIRSPGLGDTAMYLCATSRGVTGELFFGEGSRLTVL.

About this clone: The sample has other DNA sequences that encode this CDR3 too. CDR3 region: CASSSPGGEQYF. In DNA form, the CDR3 reads TGTGCCAGCAGTTCCCCCGGCGGGGAGCAGTACTTC. The J gene is TRBJ2-7, the V gene TRBV6-5, with D possibly being TRBD2 (5 bases). The CDR3 totals 12 residues. Germline V CDR1 and CDR2: MNHEY, SVGAGI. The V gene lost 4 bases and the J gene lost 7 bases, with 11 bases spanning the gap.

V gene TRBV4-1 combines with J gene TRBJ2-2; TRBD2 aligns across 11 bases. CDR1 is MGHRA and CDR2 is YSYEKL in the germline V gene. CDR3 length: 15 residues. After removal of 4 bases from V and 7 bases from J, the junction contained 5 bases not matched to a gene. CDR3 loop: CASSLSGRVNGELFF. The CDR3 coding sequence is TGCGCCAGCAGCCTTAGCGGGAGGGTGAACGGGGAGCTGTTTTTT.

This clone was detected once. The V gene is TRBV6-5, the J gene TRBJ2-1; D might be TRBD2 (6 bases). The germline gives CDR1 MNHEY, CDR2 SVGAGI. Trimming took 8 bases from V and 1 from J, leaving 12 bases between them. This CDR3 spans 14 amino acids. CDR3 coding DNA: TGTGCCAGCGCCCGGGAGTCTTCCTACAATGAGCAGTTCTTC. Amino acids: CASARESSYNEQFF.

On this clone: Other DNA sequences in the sample encode the same CDR3. This rearrangement joins TRBV19 to TRBJ1-1, with D possibly being TRBD1 (6 bases). Trimming removed 2 bases at V and 1 base at J, with 8 bases between. Germline V gene lookup returns CDR1 LNHDA and CDR2 SQIVND (reference sequence). CDR3 length: 14 residues. The DNA of the CDR3 is TGTGCCAGTAGTATAACGGGGGCGAACACTGAAGCTTTCTTT. This sequence encodes CASSITGANTEAFF.

J is TRBJ1-2 and V is TRBV6-5; D ambiguous. The V end was cut by 2 bases, the J end by 6 bases, with 16 bases between. Germline V gene sequence: CDR1 MNHEY, CDR2 SVGAGI. This CDR3 spans 15 amino acids. The chain's CDR3 is CASSYVRFDGHGYTF. The CDR3 DNA sequence: TGTGCCAGCAGTTACGTCCGTTTCGACGGGCATGGCTACACCTTC.

This chain connects TRBV30 to TRBJ2-7; D perhaps matches TRBD1 (5 bases). Trimming cost V 0 bases and J 5 bases, with 8 bases left between them. This CDR3 has 12 amino acids. Germline lookup yields CDR1 GTSNPN and CDR2 SVGIG (reference sequence). Here the CDR3 reads CAWSVEGDEQYF. CDR3 nucleotide sequence: TGTGCCTGGAGTGTAGAAGGGGACGAGCAGTACTTC. Drawing the rest from reference TRBV30 and TRBJ2-7, the complete variable domain is SQTIHQWPATLVQPVGSPLSLECTVEGTSNPNLYWYRQAAGRGLQLLFYSVGIGQISSEVPQNLSASRPQDRQFILSSKKLLLSDSGFYLCAWSVEGDEQYFGPGTRLTVT.

This chain joins TRBV4-1 and TRBJ1-4; D unclear. V was clipped by 2 bases and J by 2 bases, with 15 bases between them. From germline, CDR1 is MGHRA and CDR2 YSYEKL. The CDR3 spans 17 residues. CDR3 amino acids: CASSQTLARATNEKLFF. CDR3 DNA sequence: TGCGCCAGCAGCCAAACCCTTGCAAGGGCTACTAATGAAAAACTGTTTTTT.

This rearrangement joins TRBV3-1 (or the pseudogene TRBV3-2) to TRBJ1-6; 7 nucleotides line up with TRBD1. V lost 8 bases, J lost 7 bases, and 11 bases stayed unmatched. CDR3 length: 15 residues. Germline V CDR1 and CDR2: LGHDT, YNNKEL (reference sequence). Here the CDR3 reads CASGTPGQPNSPLHF. The CDR3, as DNA: TGTGCCAGCGGAACTCCGGGACAGCCCAATTCACCCCTCCACTTT.

The chain is built from TRBV30 and TRBJ2-7; no definite D call. The germline CDR1 and CDR2 sequences are GTSNPN and SVGIG (reference sequence). The CDR3 runs to 11 residues. V was trimmed by 3 bases and J by 4 bases, leaving 7 bases between them. The DNA of the CDR3 is TGTGCCTGGAGCGCCAATTACGAGCAGTACTTC. Its translation is CAWSANYEQYF.

V usage is TRBV7-2 and J usage is TRBJ2-1; perhaps TRBD2 as D (5 bases). The V end lost 0 bases, the J end lost 1 base, and 7 bases lay between the germline ends. This CDR3 spans 15 amino acids. Per the germline V gene, CDR1 is SGHTA and CDR2 is FQGNSA. In DNA form, the CDR3 reads TGTGCCAGCAGCTTAGCGCGCGGGTCCTACAATGAGCAGTTCTTC. This gives the protein CASSLARGSYNEQFF. The full variable domain, rest sourced from reference TRBV7-2 and TRBJ2-1, is GAGVSQSPSNKVTEKGKDVELRCDPISGHTALYWYRQSLGQGLEFLIYFQGNSAPDKSGLPSDRFSAERTGGSVSTLTIQRTQQEDSAVYLCASSLARGSYNEQFFGPGTRLTVL.

The rearrangement joins TRBV5-4 to TRBJ2-7, with 7 positions matching TRBD1. CDR1 is SGHNT, CDR2 YYREEE, per germline (reference sequence). V lost 0 bases, J lost 1 base, and 10 bases stayed unmatched. The CDR3 is made up of 17 amino acids. The chain's CDR3 is CASSLARQGPRSYEQYF. The DNA of the CDR3 is TGTGCCAGCAGCTTGGCCAGACAGGGTCCACGGTCCTACGAGCAGTACTTC.

This chain joins TRBV7-9 and TRBJ1-1; no reliable D call. The V gene's germline CDR1 is SEHNR and CDR2 FQNEAQ (reference sequence). V lost 5 bases to trimming and J lost 6 bases, with 10 bases between them. The CDR3 loop spans 12 amino acids. CDR3 sequence: CASSRGEAEAFF. The CDR3 nucleotides read TGTGCCAGCAGCCGTGGGGAGGCTGAAGCTTTCTTT.

The chain couples TRBV14 to TRBJ2-1; D is unclear. V was clipped by 5 bases and J by 6 bases, with 20 bases between them. Germline lookup yields CDR1 SGHDN and CDR2 FVKESK. This CDR3 has 16 amino acids. CDR3 in DNA: TGTGCCAGCAGCGCTCTGGTTTCAGGTATACCCAATGAGCAGTTCTTC. Translated, it gives CASSALVSGIPNEQFF.

CDR3 sequence: CASSSRDRENTEAFF. The CDR3 nucleotides are TGTGCCAGCAGCTCCCGGGACAGGGAGAACACTGAAGCTTTCTTT. The J gene is TRBJ1-1, the V gene TRBV7-9; 9 nucleotides agree with TRBD1. Germline V gene data show CDR1 as SEHNR and CDR2 as FQNEAQ (reference sequence). Unmatched junction bases numbered 4, after V lost 4 bases and J lost 1 base. This CDR3 region has 15 residues.

For this clone: The CDR3 does not end in the conserved phenylalanine or tryptophan, so this is likely a read error. Written as DNA, the CDR3 is TGTGCCACCAGTGACCCGACCTCGGACGGAGCTTTCACTTATGGCTACACCCTC. Amino acids: CATSDPTSDGAFTYGYTL. The chain uses TRBV24-1 and TRBJ1-2; no firm D call. The germline gives CDR1 KGHDR, CDR2 SFDVKD. V was clipped by 4 bases and J by 5 bases, with 25 bases between them. This CDR3 spans 18 amino acids.

This chain links TRBV10-3 with TRBJ1-2; a weak D match, TRBD1 (6 bases). This CDR3 region has 14 residues. The germline V gene encodes CDR1 ENHRY and CDR2 SYGVKD. V was clipped by 1 base and J by 6 bases, with 12 bases between them. The CDR3 nucleotides are TGTGCCATCAGTGAGTTTACAGGGTATCATGGCTACACCTTC. Translated: CAISEFTGYHGYTF.

The chain links TRBV30 to TRBJ2-7, with 9 bases lining up with TRBD1. CDR1 and CDR2 from the germline V gene are GTSNPN and SVGIG (reference sequence). V shed 3 bases, J shed 6 bases, and the junction held 9 bases outside the gene matches. The CDR3 runs to 14 residues. CDR3 nucleotide sequence: TGTGCCTGGAGGGCCCCGGACAGGGGTATCGAGCAGTACTTC. Protein: CAWRAPDRGIEQYF.